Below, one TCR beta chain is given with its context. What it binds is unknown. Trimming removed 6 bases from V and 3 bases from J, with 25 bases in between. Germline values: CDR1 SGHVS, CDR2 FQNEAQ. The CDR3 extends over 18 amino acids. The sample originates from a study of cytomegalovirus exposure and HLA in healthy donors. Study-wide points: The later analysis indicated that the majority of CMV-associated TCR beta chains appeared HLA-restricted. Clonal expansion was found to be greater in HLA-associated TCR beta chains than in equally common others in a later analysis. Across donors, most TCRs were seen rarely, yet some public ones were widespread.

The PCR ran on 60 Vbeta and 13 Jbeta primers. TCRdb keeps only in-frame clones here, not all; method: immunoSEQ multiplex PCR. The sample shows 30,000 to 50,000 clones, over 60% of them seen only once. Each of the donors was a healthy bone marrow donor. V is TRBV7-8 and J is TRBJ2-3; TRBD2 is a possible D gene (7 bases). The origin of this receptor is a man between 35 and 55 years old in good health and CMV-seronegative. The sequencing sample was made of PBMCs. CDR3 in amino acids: CASRLRLGGAAKTDTQYF. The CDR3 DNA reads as TGTGCCAGCAGGCTTAGACTGGGGGGGGCAGCCAAGACAGATACGCAGTATTTT.